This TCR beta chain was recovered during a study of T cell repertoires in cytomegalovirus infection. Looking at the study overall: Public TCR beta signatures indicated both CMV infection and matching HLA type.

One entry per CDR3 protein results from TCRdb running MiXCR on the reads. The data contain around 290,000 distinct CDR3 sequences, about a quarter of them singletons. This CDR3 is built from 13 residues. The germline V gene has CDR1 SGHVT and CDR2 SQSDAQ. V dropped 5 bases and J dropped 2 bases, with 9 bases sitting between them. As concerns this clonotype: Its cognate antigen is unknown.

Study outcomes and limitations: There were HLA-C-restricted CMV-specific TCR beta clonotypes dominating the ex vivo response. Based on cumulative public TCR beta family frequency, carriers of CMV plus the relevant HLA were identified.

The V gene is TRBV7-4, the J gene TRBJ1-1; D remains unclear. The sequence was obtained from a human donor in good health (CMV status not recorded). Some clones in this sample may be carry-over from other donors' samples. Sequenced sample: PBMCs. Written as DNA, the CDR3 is TGTGCCAGCAGCATTGACGGTAACACTGAAGCTTTCTTT. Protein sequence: CASSIDGNTEAFF.